What follows are 2 T cell receptor beta chains derived from one specimen sequenced in a study of cytomegalovirus exposure and HLA in healthy donors. A multiplex PCR was run with 60 Vbeta primers and 13 Jbeta primers. Measured with immunoSEQ multiplex PCR; TCRdb has only the in-frame clones, and not every one. The repertoire holds around 140,000 clones, with 60% to 85% as singletons. Sample: PBMCs. The receptor source for this set is a female donor in good health and CMV-seropositive.

This chain uses TRBV6-6 with TRBJ1-6; 10 bases align to TRBD1. After removal of 4 bases from V and 7 bases from J, the junction contained 1 base not matched to a gene. The CDR3 spans 14 residues. From germline, CDR1 is MNHNY and CDR2 SVGAGI (reference sequence). DNA of the CDR3: TGTGCCAGCAGTTTGGGACAGGGGAATTCACCCCTCCACTTT. It specifies CASSLGQGNSPLHF.

This clone was seen more than once but under ten times. This chain links TRBV5-5 with TRBJ1-1; weak D call: TRBD1 (5 bases). This CDR3 has 14 amino acids. The germline CDR1 and CDR2 sequences are SGHKS and YYEKEE (reference sequence). The V end was cut by 4 bases, the J end by 3 bases, with 13 bases between. CDR3 in DNA: TGTGCCAGCAGCCCCCCTGGAGGGGACACTGAAGCTTTCTTT. It is translated as CASSPPGGDTEAFF. The whole variable domain, remainder taken from reference TRBV5-5 and TRBJ1-1, is DAGVTQSPTHLIKTRGQQVTLRCSPISGHKSVSWYQQVLGQGPQFIFQYYEKEERGRGNFPDRFSARQFPNYSSELNVNALLLGDSALYLCASSPPGGDTEAFFGQGTRLTVV.